This T cell receptor (beta chain) came from a study of vaccination effects on CD4 cells after COVID-19. Study-wide results and limits: In the late period after vaccination, infection- and vaccine-induced clones contracted markedly. Relatively few convalescent patients took part in the study, which had no early post-infection timepoints.

A word on this clone: Its target is not known.

Sequencing used immunoSEQ multiplex PCR; TCRdb keeps in-frame clones, though not all of them. The sample has over 20,000 clones, roughly 73% seen once; the top ten hold approximately 12%. Prior to sequencing, the ViraFEST assay stimulated PBMC with viral peptide pools, which expanded the antigen-specific CD4+ T cells. Isolation of CD4+ T cells took place after approximately ten days of culture. Nucleocapsid antibodies were negative in the vaccine recipients, who had never had SARS-CoV-2 infection. The researchers cultured 1.5 million to 2 million PBMC per well with about 10 IU/ml IL-2 and roughly 9.1 ug/ml peptides. Germline values: CDR1 LNHDA, CDR2 SQIVND (reference sequence). V gave up 1 base and J gave up 2 bases; unmatched junction bases: 1. The CDR3 loop spans 15 amino acids.

This sample comprised CD4+ T cells from PBMCs cultured with HCoV-229E spike peptides, obtained before COVID-19 vaccination. The TCR sequence derives from a human donor who received a COVID-19 vaccine. V gene TRBV19 combines with J gene TRBJ2-3; 9 nucleotides line up with TRBD2. The CDR3 bases are TGTGCCAGTAGTATAGGACTAGCGGTCACAGATACGCAGTATTTT. Its protein product is CASSIGLAVTDTQYF.